Below, 29 T cell receptor beta chains from the same sample are listed, as sequenced in a study of siplizumab effects on memory and regulatory T cells. TCRdb keeps only in-frame clones here, not all; method: immunoSEQ multiplex PCR. The repertoire holds approximately 100,000 clones, just under 95% seen once, with around 0.15% in the top ten. Sequencing was performed on non-Treg CD4+ T cells sorted from blood. These receptors were obtained from a human donor in good health.

The chain is built from TRBV5-1 and TRBJ2-5, with TRBD1 identical over 12 bases. The CDR3 is 17 residues long. The germline CDR1 and CDR2 sequences are SGHRS and YFSETQ. V shed 4 bases and J 5 bases; nucleotides not matched to a gene: 12. DNA of the CDR3: TGCGCCAGCAGCCTCCGGGACAGGGGGCGCTCAGGGGAGACCCAGTACTTC. Its protein is CASSLRDRGRSGETQYF.

V gene TRBV4-2 combines with J gene TRBJ2-5; TRBD2 aligns across 7 bases. Germline-derived CDR1 and CDR2 are LGHNA and YNFKEQ. The CDR3 is 15 amino acids. V lost 3 bases, J lost 7 bases, and 11 bases stayed unmatched. The CDR3 spells CASSHTRDYTATQYF. The CDR3 nucleotides read TGTGCCAGCAGCCACACCCGGGACTATACTGCGACCCAGTACTTC.

The rearrangement joins TRBV7-2 to TRBJ2-1; the match to TRBD1 covers 9 bases. This CDR3 is built from 16 residues. Per germline, CDR1 SGHTA and CDR2 FQGNSA. V dropped 5 bases and J dropped 8; count of bases not matched to a gene: 13. The CDR3 coding sequence is TGTGCCAGCAGCCCGTCCGGGACAGGGCGCGCCTATGAGCAGTTCTTC. Protein product: CASSPSGTGRAYEQFF.

The genes are TRBV11-2 and TRBJ2-4; weak D call: TRBD2 (5 bases). Per the germline V gene, CDR1 is SGHAT and CDR2 is FQNNGV. Trimming stripped 0 bases from V and 6 bases from J, with 9 bases between. The CDR3 is made up of 14 amino acids. The CDR3 sequence: CASSLDGLANIQYF. For the CDR3, the DNA is TGTGCCAGCAGCTTAGATGGCCTAGCAAACATTCAGTACTTC.

The V call is TRBV6-4, the J call TRBJ2-1; 12 bases align to TRBD2. Germline CDR1 MRHNA, CDR2 SNTAGT. After removal of 6 bases from V and 6 bases from J, the junction contained 9 bases not matched to a gene. The CDR3 is 16 residues long. As DNA, the CDR3 is TGTGCCAGCAGCCTGACTAGCGGGGGAATTTTCAATGAGCAGTTCTTC. Protein product: CASSLTSGGIFNEQFF.

The V call is TRBV18, the J call TRBJ2-5; TRBD1 is a possible D gene (7 bases). The CDR3 is 15 residues long. V gave up 5 bases and J gave up 1 base, with 14 bases separating them. Germline values: CDR1 KGHSH, CDR2 LQKENI. DNA for the CDR3: TGTGCCAGCTCAAGGGCGGGACAGATCCAAGAGACCCAGTACTTC. Its protein product is CASSRAGQIQETQYF.

The chain uses TRBV6-5 and TRBJ2-2, with TRBD1 identical over 10 bases. The CDR3 has 15 residues. CDR1 is MNHEY and CDR2 is SVGAGI in the germline V gene. V was pared by 5 bases and J by 6 bases, with 6 bases of the junction left unmatched. CDR3 in amino acids: CASSPGTGEPGELFF. The CDR3 bases are TGTGCCAGCAGTCCCGGGACAGGGGAACCCGGGGAGCTGTTTTTT.

The chain employs TRBV9 and TRBJ2-5, with 11 bases aligning to TRBD2. The CDR3 is 14 residues long. The V gene's germline CDR1 is SGDLS and CDR2 YYNGEE. V gave up 3 bases and J gave up 7 bases; unmatched junction bases: 5. DNA for the CDR3: TGTGCCAGCAGCGGTAGCGGGGGGGCTTGGACCCAGTACTTC. This sequence encodes CASSGSGGAWTQYF. The complete variable domain, with remaining parts taken from reference TRBV9 and TRBJ2-5, reads DSGVTQTPKHLITATGQRVTLRCSPRSGDLSVYWYQQSLDQGLQFLIQYYNGEERAKGNILERFSAQQFPDLHSELNLSSLELGDSALYFCASSGSGGAWTQYFGPGTRLLVL.

The rearrangement links TRBV27 to TRBJ2-2; no firm D call. Between the trimmed V and J ends, which lost 3 bases and 6 bases, there was a span of 5 bases. Germline assignment: CDR1 MNHEY and CDR2 SMNVEV (reference sequence). The CDR3 runs to 12 residues. The DNA of the CDR3 is TGTGCCAGCAGTTTTTACCCCGGGGAGCTGTTTTTT. Its translation: CASSFYPGELFF.

The rearrangement links TRBV6-1 to TRBJ2-5, with TRBD1 identical over 8 bases. The length of the CDR3 is 13 residues. Looked up from germline, CDR1 is MNHNS and CDR2 is SASEGT. J was trimmed by 6 bases and V by 7 bases; bases with no gene match: 7. The chain's CDR3 is CASTLTGVQTQYF. Here the CDR3 DNA reads TGTGCCAGCACCTTGACAGGGGTGCAGACCCAGTACTTC.

The chain uses TRBV7-2 and TRBJ2-3; 13 nucleotides match TRBD2. The V gene's germline CDR1 is SGHTA and CDR2 FQGNSA. J gave up 3 bases and V 1 base, and 1 base lay outside the gene matches. The CDR3 totals 16 residues. CDR3 sequence (DNA): TGTGCCAGCAGCTTAGGACTAGCGGGGGGAACAGATACGCAGTATTTT. It is translated as CASSLGLAGGTDTQYF.

V and J are TRBV6-6 and TRBJ1-2; weak D call: TRBD1 (5 bases). Germline V gives CDR1 MNHNY, CDR2 SVGAGI (reference sequence). The CDR3 runs 14 residues. V lost 0 bases, J lost 7 bases, and 12 bases lay in between. CDR3 region: CASSYSLGAGGYTF. The DNA for the CDR3 is TGTGCCAGCAGTTACTCGTTAGGGGCTGGTGGCTACACCTTC.

The chain employs TRBV5-1 and TRBJ1-3; D uncertain. Trimming removed 4 bases from V and 4 bases from J, with 9 bases in between. The germline V gene has CDR1 SGHRS and CDR2 YFSETQ. There are 13 residues in the CDR3. The CDR3 sequence: CASSPDPGNTIYF. The CDR3 nucleotides read TGCGCCAGCAGCCCCGACCCCGGAAACACCATATATTTT.

This chain uses TRBV7-9 with TRBJ2-7; the match to TRBD1 covers 7 bases. The V gene end was trimmed by 3 bases and the J gene end by 5 bases; junction bases not matched to a gene: 7. The CDR3 runs to 14 residues. Germline CDR1 is SEHNR and CDR2 is FQNEAQ (reference sequence). CDR3 residues: CASSFRGTEDEQYF. The CDR3 DNA follows: TGTGCCAGCAGCTTCAGAGGGACAGAGGACGAGCAGTACTTC. The complete variable domain, with remaining parts taken from reference TRBV7-9 and TRBJ2-7, reads DTGVSQNPRHKITKRGQNVTFRCDPISEHNRLYWYRQTLGQGPEFLTYFQNEAQLEKSRLLSDRFSAERPKGSFSTLEIQRTEQGDSAMYLCASSFRGTEDEQYFGPGTRLTVT.

J is TRBJ1-3 and V is TRBV11-2; no firm D call. The V gene's germline CDR1 is SGHAT and CDR2 FQNNGV. The CDR3 covers 13 residues. V was pared by 5 bases and J by 4 bases, with 9 bases between. Here the CDR3 DNA reads TGTGCCAGCAGCCCGATGACCGGAAACACCATATATTTT. Translating gives CASSPMTGNTIYF.

The V call is TRBV5-4, the J call TRBJ2-6; TRBD1 might be the D (5 bases). V shed 3 bases and J shed 1 base, with 8 bases lying between them. This CDR3 comprises 15 residues. Germline CDR1 reads SGHNT; CDR2 reads YYREEE (reference sequence). CDR3 nucleotide sequence: TGTGCCAGCAGCTGGCAGGGTTCTGGGGCCAACGTCCTGACTTTC. This translates into CASSWQGSGANVLTF. Using reference TRBV5-4 and TRBJ2-6 for the parts outside the CDR3, the full variable domain is ETGVTQSPTHLIKTRGQQVTLRCSSQSGHNTVSWYQQALGQGPQFIFQYYREEENGRGNFPPRFSGLQFPNYSSELNVNALELDDSALYLCASSWQGSGANVLTFGAGSRLTVL.

This chain connects TRBV25-1 to TRBJ1-2; weak D call: TRBD1 (5 bases). CDR1 MGHDK and CDR2 SYGVNS come from the germline V gene. There are 15 residues in the CDR3. The V and J ends lost 3 bases and 2 bases respectively, with 13 bases between them. Here the CDR3 DNA reads TGTGCCAGCAGTGAGGCAGGGTCTACGAACTATGGCTACACCTTC. Protein: CASSEAGSTNYGYTF.

This clone was found a few times. The chain joins TRBV11-2 to TRBJ1-1, with 8 bases aligning to TRBD1. The V and J ends lost 5 bases and 1 base, in that order; junction bases with no gene match: 3. The CDR3 spans 14 residues. Germline V CDR1 and CDR2: SGHAT, FQNNGV. CDR3 DNA sequence: TGTGCCAGCAGCCGCGGACAGGGGAACACTGAAGCTTTCTTT. It specifies CASSRGQGNTEAFF.

The chain has TRBV7-3 and TRBJ1-2, with D perhaps TRBD1 (6 bases). Germline V gene sequence: CDR1 SGHTA, CDR2 FQGTGA. The CDR3 is made up of 15 amino acids. V was trimmed by 5 bases and J by 2 bases, leaving 15 bases between them. The CDR3 nucleotides read TGTGCCAGCAGCCCCGGCTCAGGGGCGAACTATGGCTACACCTTC. It yields the protein CASSPGSGANYGYTF.

V and J are TRBV27 and TRBJ1-6; D not certain. This CDR3 comprises 15 residues. V was clipped by 3 bases and J by 9 bases, with 15 bases between them. CDR1 MNHEY and CDR2 SMNVEV come from the germline V gene (reference sequence). The CDR3 loop is CASSFRRTLFSPLHF. For the CDR3, the DNA is TGTGCCAGCAGTTTTCGGCGCACCCTTTTTTCACCCCTCCACTTT.

This clone occurred once. V usage is TRBV7-7 and J usage is TRBJ2-3; D call uncertain. Trimming shortened V by 1 base and J by 6 bases, and 11 bases separated the two germline ends. The CDR3 covers 14 residues. Germline V gene sequence: CDR1 SSHAT, CDR2 FNYEAQ (reference sequence). In DNA form, the CDR3 reads TGTGCCAGCAGCTTAGGTCCGATGAAGGATACGCAGTATTTT. It encodes CASSLGPMKDTQYF.

The chain combines TRBV27 with TRBJ1-1, with 9 bases matching TRBD1. The CDR3 consists of 14 residues. CDR1 is MNHEY, CDR2 SMNVEV, per germline (reference sequence). Trimming took 5 bases from V and 11 from J; bases not matched to a gene: 12. The CDR3, as DNA: TGTGCCAGCAGTAAACAGGGGGCGTTGACGCCGGCTTTCTTT. Amino acids: CASSKQGALTPAFF.

This chain joins TRBV7-2 and TRBJ2-1, with D uncertain. The CDR3 totals 12 residues. CDR1 and CDR2 from the germline V gene are SGHTA and FQGNSA. Trimming removed 1 base at V and 9 bases at J, with 7 bases between. The CDR3: CASSLGVSEQFF. CDR3 in DNA: TGTGCCAGCAGCTTAGGGGTAAGTGAGCAGTTCTTC.

The chain uses TRBV12-5 and TRBJ1-5, with a weak D call TRBD1 (6 bases). This CDR3 is built from 17 residues. Trimming shortened V by 6 bases and J by 0 bases, and 18 bases separated the two germline ends. CDR1 is LGHNT and CDR2 is FRNRAP in the germline V gene. CDR3 in DNA: TGTGCTAGTGGGACCACAACAGGGAGCAATAGCAATCAGCCCCAGCATTTT. This sequence encodes CASGTTTGSNSNQPQHF.

This chain uses TRBV19 with TRBJ2-7; 10 bases match TRBD1. The length of the CDR3 is 14 residues. Trimming at V came to 4 bases and at J to 7 bases, leaving 7 bases not matched to a gene. Germline V gives CDR1 LNHDA, CDR2 SQIVND (reference sequence). CDR3 region: CASSNRDRGREQYF. The CDR3 DNA follows: TGTGCCAGTAGTAACCGGGACAGGGGAAGAGAGCAGTACTTC. The whole variable domain, filled in from reference TRBV19 and TRBJ2-7, reads DGGITQSPKYLFRKEGQNVTLSCEQNLNHDAMYWYRQDPGQGLRLIYYSQIVNDFQKGDIAEGYSVSREKKESFPLTVTSAQKNPTAFYLCASSNRDRGREQYFGPGTRLTVT.

J is TRBJ1-2 and V is TRBV9; possibly TRBD1 for D (6 bases). CDR1 is SGDLS, CDR2 YYNGEE, per germline. The V gene lost 3 bases and the J gene lost 1 base, with 7 bases spanning the gap. The CDR3 runs to 13 residues. The CDR3 coding sequence is TGTGCCAGCAGCGAACAGGGTAACTATGGCTACACCTTC. Translated, it gives CASSEQGNYGYTF.

The chain joins TRBV18 to TRBJ2-7, with a weak D call TRBD1 (5 bases). This CDR3 has 17 amino acids. Germline loops: CDR1 KGHSH, CDR2 LQKENI. Trimming took 3 bases from V and 0 from J, leaving 18 bases between them. CDR3 nucleotides: TGTGCCAGCTCACCCGTCAGGGCGCGCCTCAGCTCCTACGAGCAGTACTTC. Translated, it gives CASSPVRARLSSYEQYF.

This rearrangement joins TRBV5-6 to TRBJ2-5; 10 bases are shared with TRBD2. CDR3 length equals 14 residues. Germline-derived CDR1 and CDR2 are SGHDT and YYEEEE. J gave up 5 bases and V 2 bases, and 3 bases lay outside the gene matches. DNA for the CDR3: TGTGCCAGCAGCTTAGCGGGGGGGCCTGAGACCCAGTACTTC. It is translated as CASSLAGGPETQYF.

The chain recombines TRBV4-2 with TRBJ2-7; D possibly corresponds to TRBD1 (5 bases). The germline V and J ends were trimmed by 1 base and 2 bases, with 9 bases remaining between them. Germline lookup yields CDR1 LGHNA and CDR2 YNFKEQ. The CDR3 contains 14 residues. This CDR3 reads CASSQGQGAYEQYF. CDR3 sequence (DNA): TGTGCCAGCAGCCAAGGCCAGGGTGCCTACGAGCAGTACTTC.